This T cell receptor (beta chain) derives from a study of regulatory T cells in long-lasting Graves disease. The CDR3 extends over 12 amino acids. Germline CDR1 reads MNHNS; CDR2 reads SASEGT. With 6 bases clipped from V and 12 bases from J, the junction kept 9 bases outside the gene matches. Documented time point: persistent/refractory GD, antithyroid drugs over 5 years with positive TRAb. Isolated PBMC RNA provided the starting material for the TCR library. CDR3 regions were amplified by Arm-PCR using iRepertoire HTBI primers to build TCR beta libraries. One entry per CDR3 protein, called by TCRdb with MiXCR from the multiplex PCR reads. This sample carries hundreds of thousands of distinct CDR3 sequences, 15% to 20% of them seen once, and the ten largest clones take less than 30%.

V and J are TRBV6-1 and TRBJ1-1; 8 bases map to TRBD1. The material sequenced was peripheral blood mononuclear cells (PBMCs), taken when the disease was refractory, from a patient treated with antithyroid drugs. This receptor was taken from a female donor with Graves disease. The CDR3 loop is CASRKTTGASFF. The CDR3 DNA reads TGTGCCAGCAGAAAAACGACAGGGGCTTCTTTCTTT.